This is a list of T cell receptor beta chains from one sample in a study of cytomegalovirus exposure and HLA in healthy donors. Clones were sequenced by immunoSEQ multiplex PCR, and TCRdb holds only the in-frame ones, with some missing. The table lists more than 95,000 clones, roughly a tenth of them singletons. The specimen was PBMCs. The receptor source for this set is a woman aged 18 to 35 in good health and CMV-seropositive. Both conserved end residues are part of each CDR3.

v_gene	len	j_gene	CDR3aa
TRBV5-4	18	TRBJ2-2	CATNSPGVAITDTGELFF
TRBV10-1	13	TRBJ2-2	CASTRDSTGELFF
TRBV29-1	12	TRBJ2-5	CSAYTGIETQYF
TRBV19	14	TRBJ1-5	CASSIQGVNQPQHF
TRBV12-5	13	TRBJ2-1	CASGLGEDNEQFF
TRBV4-1	16	TRBJ1-4	CASSQEPGTRSGKLFF
TRBV19	13	TRBJ1-2	CASSRDRLGGYTF
TRBV30	14	TRBJ1-4	CAWSAGRRHEKLFF
TRBV30	13	TRBJ1-6	CAWTITGNSPLHF
TRBV29-1	15	TRBJ2-7	CSVDVDASGPYEQYF
TRBV28	14	TRBJ1-5	CASKLGTANQPQHF
TRBV28	14	TRBJ2-1	CASSLSRDLDEQFF
TRBV28	15	TRBJ1-4	CASKTPGQGGEKLFF
TRBV2	12	TRBJ1-1	CASRHSNTEAFF
TRBV30	14	TRBJ1-5	CAWSLGHNNQPQHF
TRBV7-2	14	TRBJ2-7	CASSLAGGGRQQYF
TRBV19	14	TRBJ1-2	CASSATYSVIGYTF
TRBV9	16	TRBJ2-5	CASSVAGQGARETQYF
TRBV28	15	TRBJ1-2	CASSGPGQTFYGYTF
TRBV25-1	16	TRBJ2-3	CASSESYDRGTDTQYF
TRBV14	16	TRBJ2-5	CASSQEVIYGQETQYF
TRBV6-1	15	TRBJ1-5	CASSEQGAVGQPQHF
TRBV6-1	11	TRBJ1-1	CATGTGGEAFF
TRBV12-5	13	TRBJ1-1	CASGLFTETEAFF
TRBV27	12	TRBJ1-1	CASSAGDTEAFF
TRBV5-1	15	TRBJ2-2	CASSLAQGATGELFF
TRBV5-1	16	TRBJ2-6	CASRKSPTSGANVLTF
TRBV5-6	15	TRBJ2-1	CASSRTGVAYNEQFF
TRBV4-1	17	TRBJ1-5	CASSQEPQGFKNQPQHF
TRBV7-9	12	TRBJ1-2	CASSLAGALLTF
TRBV15	15	TRBJ2-5	CATSRYGGLEETQYF
TRBV27	14	TRBJ2-3	CASTRQGRTDTQYF
TRBV25-1	12	TRBJ1-4	CASSGTLSGLFF
TRBV7-3	16	TRBJ2-5	CASSRSRSGAQETQYF
TRBV2	14	TRBJ1-2	CASTPLLGGSGYTF
TRBV28	17	TRBJ1-4	CASSLWDRGGSCEKLFF
TRBV5-8	16	TRBJ2-3	CASSPRTGRITDTQYF
TRBV4-1	14	TRBJ1-5	CASSQGQDAQPQHF
TRBV25-1	13	TRBJ1-5	CASRAGGGQPQHF
TRBV15	14	TRBJ1-1	CATSRGQMNTEAFF
TRBV4-1	18	TRBJ2-2	CASSQDRGTSGSPGELFF